This T cell receptor beta chain appears in the sequencing data of a study of cytomegalovirus exposure and HLA in healthy donors. The PCR was carried out with 60 Vbeta primers and 13 Jbeta primers. Here immunoSEQ multiplex PCR was the method, and the copy in TCRdb shows in-frame clones only, minus some. The table has about 150,000 clones, 75% to 80% seen once; the top ten hold under 2.5%. The CDR3 sequence is 13 residues long. CDR1 and CDR2 (germline): LGHNA, YNFKEQ. V shed 3 bases and J shed 4 bases, with 10 bases lying between them. V is TRBV4-2 and J is TRBJ2-7; TRBD1 is a possible D gene (6 bases). The TCR originated in a man aged 25 to 40 in good health and CMV-seronegative. The sample comprised PBMCs. CDR3 in amino acids: CASSQETGYEQYF. The CDR3 DNA follows: TGTGCCAGCAGCCAGGAAACAGGGTACGAGCAGTACTTC.